Listed here is a single T cell receptor beta chain. The antigen it recognizes is unknown. Qualities for individual bases were not recorded, and no much larger clone is one base off. This entry belongs to a study of control samples from healthy donors and cancer patients (dated by TCRdb to the early 2020s). The V end gives up 8 bases and the J end 4 bases, leaving 10 bases in the junction not matched to a gene. CDR1 and CDR2, looked up from the germline V gene, are SGHAT and FQNNGV. The CDR3 sequence holds 15 residues, the cysteine and phenylalanine included. The CDR3 DNA has 45 bases and is translated from base 1. Receptor libraries were prepared by the immunoSEQ multiplex PCR assay. Imported from immuneACCESS, the table was reduced by TCRdb to in-frame sequences with V and J called. These copies leave out some clones; in studies compared against another copy, an unresolved V gene accounts for under half, and the cause of the remainder is not known. The sample profile shows roughly 80,000 clones; about 90% of them were found once. About 5.5% of the sample is in the top ten clones.

The chain is encoded by TRBV11-2 joined to TRBJ2-5; 10 bases in the junction line up with TRBD1. The sequence was collected from a man in his fifties in good health. The specimen was blood. The CDR3 protein sequence reads: CASVRGTGDVETQYF. The nucleotide sequence is given as TGTGCCAGCGTGAGGGGGACAGGGGATGTAGAGACCCAGTACTTC.